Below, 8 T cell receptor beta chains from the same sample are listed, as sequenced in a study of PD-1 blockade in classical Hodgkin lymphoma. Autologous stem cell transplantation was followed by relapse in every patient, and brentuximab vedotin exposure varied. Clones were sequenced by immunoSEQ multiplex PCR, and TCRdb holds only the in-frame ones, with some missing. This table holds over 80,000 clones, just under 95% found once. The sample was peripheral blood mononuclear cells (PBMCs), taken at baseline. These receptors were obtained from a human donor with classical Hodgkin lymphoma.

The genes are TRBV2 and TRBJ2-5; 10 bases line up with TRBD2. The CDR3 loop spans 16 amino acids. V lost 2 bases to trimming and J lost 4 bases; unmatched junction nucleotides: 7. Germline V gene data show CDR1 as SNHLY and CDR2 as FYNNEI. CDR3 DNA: TGTGCCAGCAGTGAATTTTCTAGCGGGAGTCGAGAGACCCAGTACTTC. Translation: CASSEFSSGSRETQYF.

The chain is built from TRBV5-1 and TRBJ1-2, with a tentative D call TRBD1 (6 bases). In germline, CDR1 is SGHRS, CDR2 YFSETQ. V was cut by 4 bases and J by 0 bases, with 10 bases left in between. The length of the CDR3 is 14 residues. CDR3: CASSTDRANYGYTF. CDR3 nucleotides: TGCGCCAGCAGCACGGACAGAGCTAACTATGGCTACACCTTC.

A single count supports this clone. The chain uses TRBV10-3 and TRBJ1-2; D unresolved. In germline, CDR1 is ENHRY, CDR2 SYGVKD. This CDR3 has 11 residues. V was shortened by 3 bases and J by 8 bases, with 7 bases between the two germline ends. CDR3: CAISEGGGYTF. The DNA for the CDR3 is TGTGCCATCAGTGAAGGAGGCGGCTACACCTTC.

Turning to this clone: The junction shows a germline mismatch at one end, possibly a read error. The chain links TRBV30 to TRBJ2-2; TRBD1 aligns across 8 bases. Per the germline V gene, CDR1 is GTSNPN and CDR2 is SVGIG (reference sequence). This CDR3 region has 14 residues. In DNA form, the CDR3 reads TGTGCCTGGAGTATGACAGGGGAACACCGGGGAGCTGTTTTT. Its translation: CAWSMTGEHRGAVF.

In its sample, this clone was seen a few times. Written as DNA, the CDR3 is TGTGCCAGCAGTCCCCCGGGACTAGGGGGCGAAGCTTTCTTT. Translation: CASSPPGLGGEAFF. The chain recombines TRBV6-5 with TRBJ1-1; 7 nucleotides agree with TRBD1. Germline CDR1 reads MNHEY; CDR2 reads SVGAGI. CDR3 size: 14 residues. V trimming: 5 bases; J trimming: 8 bases; junction bases outside the gene matches: 11.

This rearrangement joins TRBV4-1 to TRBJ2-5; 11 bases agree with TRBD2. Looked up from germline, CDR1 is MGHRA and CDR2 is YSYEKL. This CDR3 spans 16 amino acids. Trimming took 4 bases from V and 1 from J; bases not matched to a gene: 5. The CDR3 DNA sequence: TGCGCCAGCAGCCCCGGTAGCGGGAGGGCCCAAGAGACCCAGTACTTC. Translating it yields CASSPGSGRAQETQYF.

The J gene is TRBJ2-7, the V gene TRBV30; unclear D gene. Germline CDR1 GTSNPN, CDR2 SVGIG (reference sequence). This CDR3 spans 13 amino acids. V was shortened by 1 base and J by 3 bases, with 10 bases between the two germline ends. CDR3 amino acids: CAWSAQPSYEQYF. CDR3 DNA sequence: TGTGCCTGGAGTGCACAACCAAGCTACGAGCAGTACTTC.

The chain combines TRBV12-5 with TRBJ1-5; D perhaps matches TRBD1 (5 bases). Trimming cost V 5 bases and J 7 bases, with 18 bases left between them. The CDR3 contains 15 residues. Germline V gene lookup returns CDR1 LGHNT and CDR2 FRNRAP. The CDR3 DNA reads TGTGCTAGTGGTCCCAGCCTGGGGGGTGACCAGCCCCAGCATTTT. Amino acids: CASGPSLGGDQPQHF.